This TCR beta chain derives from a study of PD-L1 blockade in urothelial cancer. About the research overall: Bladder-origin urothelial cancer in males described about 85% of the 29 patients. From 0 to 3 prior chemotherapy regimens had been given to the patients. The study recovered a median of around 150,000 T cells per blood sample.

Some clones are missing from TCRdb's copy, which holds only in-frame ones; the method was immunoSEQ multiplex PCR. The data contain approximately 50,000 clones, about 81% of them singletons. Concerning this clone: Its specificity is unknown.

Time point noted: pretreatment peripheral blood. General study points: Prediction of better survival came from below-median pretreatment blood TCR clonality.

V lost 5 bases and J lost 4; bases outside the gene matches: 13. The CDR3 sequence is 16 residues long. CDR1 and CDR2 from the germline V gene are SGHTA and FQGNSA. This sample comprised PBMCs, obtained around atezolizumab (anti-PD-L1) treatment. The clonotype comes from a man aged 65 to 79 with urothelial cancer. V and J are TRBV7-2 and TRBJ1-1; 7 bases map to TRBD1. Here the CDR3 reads CASSPSGGGAITEAFF. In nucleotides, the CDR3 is TGTGCCAGCAGCCCCAGTGGAGGGGGCGCTATCACTGAAGCTTTCTTT.